This T cell receptor beta chain was sequenced for a study of blood T cell repertoires in COVID-19. Study background: Acute-phase and convalescent COVID-19 samples originated in the United States, Italy and Spain. T cells, B-cell-depleted T cells, or PBMCs supplied cDNA or gDNA.

The CDR3 spans 14 residues. In germline, CDR1 is SEHNR, CDR2 FQNEAQ (reference sequence). Trimming removed 0 bases at V and 2 bases at J, with 5 bases between. Original processing methods: Using reference gene primer amplification, nucleated cell counts were estimated. The method was immunoSEQ multiplex PCR; TCRdb's version includes in-frame clones alone and lacks a portion of them. Clone size and the V and J calls come from that table; the DNA yielded D and trimming. The data hold some 240,000 clones, with 84% observed a single time. The sequenced sample consisted of peripheral blood. The clonotype comes from a woman in her 40s who had recovered from COVID-19. The gene calls are TRBV7-9 and TRBJ1-3; D gene uncertain. The DNA for the CDR3 is TGTGCCAGCAGCTTAGCGGCAGCTGGAAACACCATATATTTT. It encodes CASSLAAAGNTIYF.